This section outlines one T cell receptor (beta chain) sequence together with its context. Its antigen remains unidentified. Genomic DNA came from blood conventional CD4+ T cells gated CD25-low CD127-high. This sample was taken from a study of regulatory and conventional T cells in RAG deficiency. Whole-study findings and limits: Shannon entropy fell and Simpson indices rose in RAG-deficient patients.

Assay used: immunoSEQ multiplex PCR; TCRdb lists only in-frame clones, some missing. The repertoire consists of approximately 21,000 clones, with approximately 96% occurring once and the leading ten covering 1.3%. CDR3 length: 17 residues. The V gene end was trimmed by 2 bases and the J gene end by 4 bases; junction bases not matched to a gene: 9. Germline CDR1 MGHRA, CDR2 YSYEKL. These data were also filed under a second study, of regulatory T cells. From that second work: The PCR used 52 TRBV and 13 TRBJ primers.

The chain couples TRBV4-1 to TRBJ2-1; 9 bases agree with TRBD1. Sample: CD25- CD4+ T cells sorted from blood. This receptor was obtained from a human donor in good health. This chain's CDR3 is CASSQSGTGTGYNEQFF. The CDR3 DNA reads TGCGCCAGCAGCCAAAGTGGCACCGGGACAGGGTACAATGAGCAGTTCTTC.